This T cell receptor (beta chain) came from a study of T cells after posttransplantation cyclophosphamide. Busulfan-fludarabine conditioning, marrow transplant, and cyclophosphamide on days +3 and +4 were administered. This CDR3 comprises 13 residues. Germline V gives CDR1 SGHRS, CDR2 YFSETQ. The V end was cut by 4 bases, the J end by 0 bases, with 7 bases between. Profiled with immunoSEQ multiplex PCR; TCRdb holds only in-frame clones, not every one. The sample has fewer than 45,000 clones; just under 80% are singletons. The receptor comes from a female patient in her forties who received an allogeneic stem cell transplant from a related donor, was CMV-positive, and had no GVHD. Some T cells may trace back to the graft donor. Specimen: CD4+ T cells sorted from blood, collected approximately 2,000 days after a stem cell transplant with posttransplant cyclophosphamide. This rearrangement joins TRBV5-1 to TRBJ1-1; no reliable D call. The CDR3 sequence: CASSQQLNTEAFF. The CDR3 coding sequence is TGCGCCAGCAGCCAACAGTTGAACACTGAAGCTTTCTTT.